Listed here are 22 T cell receptor beta chains from one sample, sequenced in a study of early T cells in non-severe SARS-CoV-2 infection. TCRdb fed the 5' RACE reads into MiXCR, producing one record per CDR3 protein. The data show around 27,000 distinct CDR3 sequences, around 6% seen once. The sample was whole blood. The receptors were sampled from an adult who was a healthcare worker with PCR-confirmed SARS-CoV-2 infection or an uninfected control (not recorded which).

Many counts were recorded for this clonotype. This rearrangement joins TRBV6-6 to TRBJ2-1; D is unclear. V shed 2 bases and J shed 4 bases, with 12 bases lying between them. The germline V gene has CDR1 MNHNY and CDR2 SVGAGI (reference sequence). The CDR3 is 15 amino acids. The CDR3 region has the DNA TGTGCCAGCAGTTACGTGCCTTCTCGTTACAATGAGCAGTTCTTC. This codes for CASSYVPSRYNEQFF.

The sample holds many counts of this clonotype. The chain is built from TRBV7-8 and TRBJ1-2; 9 nucleotides agree with TRBD1. Germline CDR1 and CDR2: SGHVS and FQNEAQ. The CDR3 spans 13 residues. With V trimmed by 4 bases and J by 8 bases, 5 bases remained unmatched. CDR3 nucleotide sequence: TGTGCCAGCAGCTCGGGACAGGGCGTGGGCTACACCTTC. It is translated as CASSSGQGVGYTF.

This clonotype was recorded many times. The chain combines TRBV9 with TRBJ2-5, with D perhaps TRBD2 (6 bases). Germline-derived CDR1 and CDR2 are SGDLS and YYNGEE. Trimming stripped 2 bases from V and 4 bases from J, with 12 bases between. The CDR3 is made up of 14 amino acids. This CDR3 reads CASSVGLSAETQYF. CDR3 DNA sequence: TGTGCCAGCAGCGTGGGACTTTCTGCAGAGACCCAGTACTTC.

This clonotype has at least ten counts. V is TRBV11-2 and J is TRBJ1-4; D not resolved. Trimming cost V 5 bases and J 9 bases, with 7 bases left between them. Germline values: CDR1 SGHAT, CDR2 FQNNGV. This CDR3 contains 11 residues. The DNA of the CDR3 is TGTGCCAGCAGCCAAGGGAAAAAACTGTTTTTT. It is translated as CASSQGKKLFF.

In its sample, this clonotype was seen many times. The chain has TRBV6-5 and TRBJ1-2, with 10 bases matching TRBD1. This CDR3 has 14 amino acids. With V trimmed by 2 bases and J by 7 bases, 4 bases remained unmatched. Germline V gene sequence: CDR1 MNHEY, CDR2 SVGAGI. The chain's CDR3 is CASSYAGQGVGYTF. Here the CDR3 DNA reads TGTGCCAGCAGTTACGCAGGACAGGGGGTTGGCTACACCTTC.

This clonotype came up many times. The rearrangement uses TRBV7-9 and TRBJ2-3; D tentatively reads TRBD1 or TRBD2 (5 bases each). V was cut by 5 bases and J by 5 bases, with 14 bases left in between. This CDR3 has 14 amino acids. Germline V gene data show CDR1 as SEHNR and CDR2 as FQNEAQ (reference sequence). CDR3 amino acids: CASSPDWGLDTQYF. The CDR3 DNA follows: TGTGCCAGCAGCCCGGACTGGGGCTTAGATACGCAGTATTTT.

The rearrangement joins TRBV10-3 to TRBJ2-1; 16 bases align to TRBD2. The ends lost 5 bases at V and 3 bases at J; junction bases unmatched: 16. CDR1 and CDR2 (germline): ENHRY, SYGVKD. The CDR3 contains 21 residues. The CDR3 region has the DNA TGTGCCATCAGTTACGGGACTAGCGGGAGGGAACTGGCTTGGGGCTACAATGAGCAGTTCTTC. Translation: CAISYGTSGRELAWGYNEQFF.

This clonotype has a count of ten or more. The chain couples TRBV11-3 to TRBJ2-1; TRBD2 agrees at 7 bases. Germline-derived CDR1 and CDR2 are SGHNT and YENEEA. There are 18 residues in the CDR3. The V and J ends lost 0 bases and 1 base, in that order; junction bases with no gene match: 9. DNA for the CDR3: TGTGCCAGCAGCTTAGAGCGGGGGAGGTGGGATTCCTACAATGAGCAGTTCTTC. It codes for CASSLERGRWDSYNEQFF.

J is TRBJ2-7 and V is TRBV18; a possible D gene is TRBD2 (6 bases). This CDR3 region has 14 residues. Germline V gene lookup returns CDR1 KGHSH and CDR2 LQKENI. Between the trimmed V and J ends, which lost 3 bases and 4 bases, there was a span of 13 bases. The CDR3 loop is CASSPAGSRYEQYF. In DNA, the CDR3 is TGTGCCAGCTCACCGGCGGGGAGTAGGTACGAGCAGTACTTC.

This clonotype was recorded a few times. The chain links TRBV20-1 to TRBJ2-5; D is undetermined. The CDR3 is 12 residues long. Trimming removed 6 bases from V and 1 base from J, with 9 bases in between. Germline V gives CDR1 DFQATT, CDR2 SNEGSKA (reference sequence). CDR3 nucleotides: TGCAGTGCCCAAGTGTCCCAAGAGACCCAGTACTTC. Residues: CSAQVSQETQYF.

The sample holds many counts of this clonotype. The chain combines TRBV10-3 with TRBJ1-1; no definite D call. The V gene lost 0 bases and the J gene lost 11 bases, with 10 bases spanning the gap. Germline CDR1 and CDR2: ENHRY and SYGVKD. CDR3 length: 12 residues. DNA for the CDR3: TGTGCCATCAGTGAGTCAGGGATCGGGGCTTTCTTT. This translates into CAISESGIGAFF.

This clonotype came up many times. This rearrangement joins TRBV18 to TRBJ2-7; 8 bases match TRBD1. CDR1 and CDR2 from the germline V gene are KGHSH and LQKENI. Losses at the gene ends were 3 bases for V and 2 bases for J; bases not matched to a gene: 3. CDR3 length equals 14 residues. CDR3 loop: CASSPRQGTYEQYF. The DNA of the CDR3 is TGTGCCAGCTCACCGAGACAGGGGACCTACGAGCAGTACTTC.

This clonotype was counted many times. The rearrangement uses TRBV11-2 and TRBJ1-6, with D tentatively TRBD1 (5 bases). This CDR3 is built from 14 residues. Looked up from germline, CDR1 is SGHAT and CDR2 is FQNNGV. Trimming took 1 base from V and 12 from J, leaving 13 bases between them. Here the CDR3 DNA reads TGTGCCAGCAGCTTAGGGGACGGAGGCGAACCCCTCCACTTT. Translated: CASSLGDGGEPLHF.

This clonotype was found many times. The V call is TRBV4-1, the J call TRBJ2-7; D is possibly TRBD1 (5 bases). From germline, CDR1 is MGHRA and CDR2 YSYEKL. The V and J ends lost 0 bases and 4 bases respectively, with 13 bases between them. The CDR3 loop spans 15 amino acids. CDR3 DNA sequence: TGCGCCAGCAGCCAAGATCTTGGACCAGGGTACGAGCAGTACTTC. The encoded protein is CASSQDLGPGYEQYF.

This clonotype has only a few counts. The chain carries TRBV6-6 and TRBJ2-3; D is unclear. The CDR3 runs 13 residues. V lost 7 bases, J lost 4 bases, and 12 bases lay in between. From germline, CDR1 is MNHNY and CDR2 SVGAGI (reference sequence). In DNA, the CDR3 is TGTGCCAGCACCAGAGAGTACTCAGATACGCAGTATTTT. It encodes CASTREYSDTQYF.

There are many counts of this clonotype. The V gene is TRBV7-2, the J gene TRBJ2-7; D might be TRBD1 or TRBD2, each matching 5 bases. Germline values: CDR1 SGHTA, CDR2 FQGNSA. V lost 1 base and J 3 bases, leaving 13 bases between the germline ends. This CDR3 has 15 residues. CDR3 protein: CASSLDGHGGYEQYF. The CDR3, as DNA: TGTGCCAGCAGCTTAGACGGACATGGAGGCTACGAGCAGTACTTC. Based on the CDR3 plus reference TRBV7-2 and TRBJ2-7, the full variable domain is GAGVSQSPSNKVTEKGKDVELRCDPISGHTALYWYRQSLGQGLEFLIYFQGNSAPDKSGLPSDRFSAERTGGSVSTLTIQRTQQEDSAVYLCASSLDGHGGYEQYFGPGTRLTVT.

This clonotype came up many times. The gene calls are TRBV20-1 and TRBJ2-2, with a possible D match to TRBD2 (7 bases). The CDR3 contains 14 residues. Per germline, CDR1 DFQATT and CDR2 SNEGSKA (reference sequence). V lost 2 bases and J 4 bases, leaving 11 bases between the germline ends. The CDR3 here is CSARYGGPTGELFF. Here the CDR3 DNA reads TGCAGTGCTAGATACGGGGGGCCCACCGGGGAGCTGTTTTTT.

This clonotype was found many times. V is TRBV6-2 or TRBV6-3 and J is TRBJ2-1; 8 nucleotides align to TRBD1. The germline gives CDR1 MNHEY, CDR2 SVGEGT. V trimming: 5 bases; J trimming: 0 bases; junction bases outside the gene matches: 6. The CDR3 contains 16 residues. The CDR3 DNA sequence: TGTGCCAGCAGTACGCGGACAGGGAGCTCCTACAATGAGCAGTTCTTC. It translates to CASSTRTGSSYNEQFF.

CDR3 in amino acids: CASSSPGSPREEQYF. The CDR3 nucleotides are TGTGCCAGCAGTTCCCCCGGGTCCCCTCGGGAGGAGCAGTACTTC. The J gene is TRBJ2-7, the V gene TRBV12-3 or TRBV12-4; D might be TRBD2 (6 bases). The CDR3 has 15 residues. Deletions cut 4 bases from V and 7 bases from J, with 20 bases between.

This clonotype was found many times. CDR3 DNA: TGTGCCAGCTCACCCCCGATTTTGAACACTGAAGCTTTCTTT. Translation: CASSPPILNTEAFF. The chain is built from TRBV18 and TRBJ1-1; the D is unclear. Germline loops: CDR1 KGHSH, CDR2 LQKENI. Deletions cut 3 bases from V and 0 bases from J, with 8 bases between. The CDR3 is 14 residues long.

This clonotype has ten or more counts. The chain joins TRBV7-6 to TRBJ2-1; 8 bases are shared with TRBD2. The CDR3 extends over 17 amino acids. The germline gives CDR1 SGHVS, CDR2 FNYEAQ. Trimming removed 5 bases from V and 1 base from J; junction bases left unmatched: 10. This CDR3 reads CASSVLSGTSSYNEQFF. CDR3 nucleotides: TGTGCCAGCAGCGTATTATCCGGGACTAGTTCCTACAATGAGCAGTTCTTC.

This clonotype was counted many times. The chain has TRBV12-5 and TRBJ2-1; TRBD2 matches at 7 bases. The V segment lost 6 bases and the J segment 9 bases; nucleotides outside the gene matches: 20. The CDR3 consists of 17 residues. Per the germline V gene, CDR1 is LGHNT and CDR2 is FRNRAP. The CDR3 DNA reads as TGTGCTAGTGGCATAACGAACATAGCGGGCCTAACGGGTGAGCAGTTCTTC. This codes for CASGITNIAGLTGEQFF.